This T cell receptor beta chain was documented in a study of shared clonotypes between healthy human individuals. Sequenced by immunoSEQ multiplex PCR; TCRdb stores in-frame clones only, minus some. This table holds about 770,000 clones, 72% found once. Regarding the study as a whole: Clonotype sharing among donors was thought likely to change with sequencing depth. Only blood was sampled; tissue repertoires likely differ. The study found lower generation probabilities in non-shared clonotypes than in those shared by all four donors.

Subsets obtained from CD4+ cells comprised CD45RA+ naive and CD45RA-negative memory cells. Note on this clone: Antigen specificity is unknown.

Trimming left V 4 bases short and J 1 base short, with 13 bases between. Germline V gene data show CDR1 as MNHNS and CDR2 as SASEGT. This CDR3 is built from 15 residues. This TCR came from a woman aged 25-40 years in good health. The sequenced sample consisted of memory CD4+ T cells sorted from blood. Subset meaning: CD45RA-negative fraction. V usage is TRBV6-1 and J usage is TRBJ2-5, with D possibly TRBD2 on 5 matching bases. This CDR3 is CASSGGFDGQETQYF. The CDR3 nucleotides read TGTGCCAGCAGTGGAGGGTTTGACGGCCAAGAGACCCAGTACTTC.